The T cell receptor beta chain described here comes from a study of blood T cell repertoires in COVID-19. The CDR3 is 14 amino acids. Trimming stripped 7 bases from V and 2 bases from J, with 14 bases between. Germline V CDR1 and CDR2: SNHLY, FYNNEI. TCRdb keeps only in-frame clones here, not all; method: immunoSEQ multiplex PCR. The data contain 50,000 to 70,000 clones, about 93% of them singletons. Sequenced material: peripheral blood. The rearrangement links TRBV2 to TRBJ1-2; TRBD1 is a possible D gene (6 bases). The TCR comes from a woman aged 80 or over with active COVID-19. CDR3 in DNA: TGTGCCAGCAACGAAGGGGGGGGCAACTATGGCTACACCTTC. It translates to CASNEGGGNYGYTF.